This T cell receptor (beta chain) was obtained from a study of beta chain features in type 1 diabetes. About the study: Over all samples combined, 107,917,701 sorted cells were examined. Study-level results: Diminished insertions and augmented deletions at VDJ junctions characterized type 1 diabetes patients. TCRB CDR3s from Type 1 diabetes patients were moderately but significantly shorter in all four CD4+ subsets.

This clone was recorded a few times. Its antigen is not identified. Isolated RNA was reverse transcribed in full, so expressed TCRB transcripts were sequenced. Clones were sequenced by immunoSEQ multiplex PCR, and TCRdb holds only the in-frame ones, with some missing. Among 130,000 or so clones listed, about 17% were seen once. Per germline, CDR1 SQVTM and CDR2 ANQGSEA. J gave up 4 bases and V 6 bases, and 7 bases lay outside the gene matches. The CDR3 loop spans 14 amino acids. Source material: central memory CD4+ T cells from blood. The source of this sequence is a young man with type 1 diabetes. The chain has TRBV29-1 and TRBJ1-4, with 8 nucleotides matching TRBD1. The DNA of the CDR3 is TGCAGCGTCGCACAGGGGGGTTATAATGAAAAACTGTTTTTT. This gives the protein CSVAQGGYNEKLFF.